This T cell receptor (beta chain) was found in a study of T-cell memory formation after mild COVID-19. Whole-study results and caveats: The finding that pre-infection memory included some responding clones suggested that cross-reactive memory joined. Among CD4+ contracting clones, most were CM and EM, and CD8+ ones EMRA. Whether day 37 second-wave clones are SARS-CoV-2-specific was not confirmed.

A note on this clonotype: The antigen is not known.

TCRdb recomputed calls from the 5' RACE reads with MiXCR, one row per CDR3 protein. The sample carries around 340,000 distinct CDR3 sequences, approximately 15% recorded once. CDR1 is KGHSH, CDR2 LQKENI, per germline. The ends lost 2 bases at V and 12 bases at J; junction bases unmatched: 9. This CDR3 spans 15 amino acids. The chain combines TRBV18 with TRBJ2-7; 14 bases agree with TRBD2. Sequencing used PBMCs or a T cell subset sorted from them (not recorded which). The TCR was taken from a man aged 18-30 years who had mild COVID-19 (a few samples of this study predate the infection). Cell type and time point are not known. The CDR3 is CASSPGLAGGPNLYF. CDR3 coding DNA: TGTGCCAGCTCACCAGGACTAGCGGGGGGCCCGAATCTGTACTTC.